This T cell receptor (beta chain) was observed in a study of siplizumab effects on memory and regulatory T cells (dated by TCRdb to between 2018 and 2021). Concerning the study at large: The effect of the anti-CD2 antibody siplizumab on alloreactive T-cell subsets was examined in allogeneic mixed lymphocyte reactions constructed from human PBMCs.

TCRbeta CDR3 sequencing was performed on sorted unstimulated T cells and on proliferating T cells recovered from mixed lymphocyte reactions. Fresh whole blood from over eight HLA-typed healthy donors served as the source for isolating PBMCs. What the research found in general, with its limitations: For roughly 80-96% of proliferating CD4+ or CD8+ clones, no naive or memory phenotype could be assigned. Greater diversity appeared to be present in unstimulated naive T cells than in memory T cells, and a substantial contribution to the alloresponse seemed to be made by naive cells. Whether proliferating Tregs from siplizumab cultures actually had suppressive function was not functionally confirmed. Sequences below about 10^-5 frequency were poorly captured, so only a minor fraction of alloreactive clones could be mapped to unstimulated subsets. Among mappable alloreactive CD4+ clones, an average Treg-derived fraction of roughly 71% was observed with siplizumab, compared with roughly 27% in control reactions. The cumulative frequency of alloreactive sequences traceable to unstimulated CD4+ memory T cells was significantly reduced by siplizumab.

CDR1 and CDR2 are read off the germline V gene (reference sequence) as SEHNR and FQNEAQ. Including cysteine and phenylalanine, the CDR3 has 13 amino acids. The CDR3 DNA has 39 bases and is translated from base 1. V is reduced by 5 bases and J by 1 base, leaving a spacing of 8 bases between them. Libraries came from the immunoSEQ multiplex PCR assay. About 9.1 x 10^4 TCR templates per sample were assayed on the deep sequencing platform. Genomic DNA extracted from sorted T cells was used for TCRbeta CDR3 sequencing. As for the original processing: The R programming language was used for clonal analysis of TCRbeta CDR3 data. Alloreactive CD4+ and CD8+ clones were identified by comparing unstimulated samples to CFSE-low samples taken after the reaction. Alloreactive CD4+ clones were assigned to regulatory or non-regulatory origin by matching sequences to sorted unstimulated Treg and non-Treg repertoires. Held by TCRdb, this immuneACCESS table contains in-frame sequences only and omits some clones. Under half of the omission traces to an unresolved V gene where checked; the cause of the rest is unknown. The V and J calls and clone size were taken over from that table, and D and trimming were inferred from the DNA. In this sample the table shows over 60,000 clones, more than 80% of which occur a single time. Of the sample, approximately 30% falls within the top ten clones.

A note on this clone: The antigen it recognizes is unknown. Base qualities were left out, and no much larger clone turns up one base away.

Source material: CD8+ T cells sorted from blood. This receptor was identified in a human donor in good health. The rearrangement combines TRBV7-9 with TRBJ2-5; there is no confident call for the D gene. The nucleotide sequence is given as TGTGCCAGCAGCCCCGCTAGCCAAGAGACCCAGTACTTC. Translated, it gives CASSPASQETQYF.